This T cell receptor (beta chain) was sequenced during a study of IL-17A CD8 T cells in psoriatic arthritis synovium. Regarding the complete study: The study was designed to define the phenotype, molecular profile and function of synovial IL-17A+CD8+ T cells in the pathogenesis of psoriatic arthritis. Paper-wide results and their limitations: Morisita overlap indices above 0.8 were seen in a couple of patients because many Tc17 clones were shared with the synovial Tc1 population. Only a few patients were included in the TCR sequencing, a limited sample size that the authors acknowledged. Although most synovial CD8+ subsets stayed polyclonal, some individual clones made up over 4% of the repertoire. Cells came from synovial fluid rather than synovial tissue, since no psoriatic arthritis synovial tissue samples were available.

CD3+ T cells isolated by magnetic separation were stimulated with PMA and ionomycin for 1.5 hours and then labeled using IL-17A and IFNgamma cytokine secretion assays. Synovial fluid effusions were aspirated from actively inflamed joints of psoriatic arthritis patients. Memory CD8+ T cells in synovial fluid were sorted patient by patient into Tc17 (IL-17A+) cells, bulk memory cells and Tc1 (IL-17A-IFNgamma+) cells in order to compare their TCR repertoires. The psoriatic arthritis patients fulfilled the Classification of Psoriatic Arthritis Study Group (CASPAR) criteria. Cytokine-secreting cells were counterstained with viability dye and anti-CD3, CD8, CD14 and CD4 antibodies and sorted on a BD FACSAria. Three patients with psoriatic arthritis provided sorted synovial fluid CD8+ T cell subsets that underwent TCRbeta sequencing. Synovial fluid mononuclear cells were isolated with Lymphoprep and cryopreserved in liquid nitrogen before use. About 50% fetal calf serum and approximately 9.4% dimethyl sulfoxide were contained in the cryopreservation medium.

After DNA extraction (Qiagen), TCRbeta V-D-J rearrangements were amplified in a bias-controlled manner and then sequenced at high throughput (immunoSEQ; Adaptive Biotech). As for the authors' bioinformatics: The immunoSEQ Analyzer platform was used for sequence-level analysis of productive sequences. Clonality was calculated as 1 minus Pielou's evenness, with values ranging from 0 (highly polyclonal) to 1 (monoclonal). Repertoire overlap between subsets was quantified with the Morisita index, from 0 (no similarity) to 1 (complete similarity). TCRdb re-hosts the immuneACCESS table, in-frame sequences only. Its copies lack some clones; in the studies checked, an unresolved V gene accounts for under half of them, and the cause for the rest is not known. V and J calls and clone size are copied from that table; D and trimming were computed from the DNA. For this sample there are under 2,500 clones; approximately 72% appear just once. Over 8.5% of the sample is in the top ten clones.

From the germline V gene, CDR1 is MRHNA and CDR2 is SNTAGT. Counted from cysteine to phenylalanine, this CDR3 has 15 amino acids. CDR3 DNA is the only sequence kept; it has 45 bases, read in frame from the first base. The junction shows trimming of 2 bases on V and 7 bases on J, and the gene matches do not reach 0 bases of it. As to this clone: Its antigen remains unidentified. Base qualities are not recorded, but no much larger clone differs from it by a single base.

The chain joins TRBV6-4 to TRBJ2-2, and TRBD2 aligns with 14 junction nucleotides. Material: IFN-gamma+ CD8+ T cells from synovial fluid. The sample's cell subset or site label, decoded: IL-17A-IFNgamma+ memory CD8+ (Tc1) cells. The TCR sequence derives from a human donor with psoriatic arthritis. The DNA sequence is as follows: TGTGCCAGCAGTGACGGGACTAGCGGGAGCGGGGAGCTGTTTTTT. This translates into CASSDGTSGSGELFF.